This entry describes one TCR beta chain. The CDR3 is 13 residues long. The V gene lost 4 bases and the J gene lost 9 bases, with 16 bases spanning the gap. Germline V gives CDR1 MNHNY, CDR2 SVGAGI (reference sequence). This sample is part of a study of blood T cell repertoires in COVID-19. The data were produced by immunoSEQ multiplex PCR, yet TCRdb's version contains in-frame clones alone and is incomplete. This sample carries approximately 97,000 clones, roughly 84% of them seen once, and the ten largest clones take 4.5%. Source material: peripheral blood. The receptor's source is a human donor in a cohort sampled during active COVID-19. The V call is TRBV6-6, the J call TRBJ2-7; a weak D match, TRBD2 (6 bases). In DNA form, the CDR3 reads TGTGCCAGCAGTTCTGATGGAGGGCTCAGGCAGTACTTC. Translation gives CASSSDGGLRQYF.